By share of the sample, the clone carrying this T cell receptor beta chain is medium-sized. This sample is part of a study of blood T cell repertoires in COVID-19. Overall study context: Nucleic acid was either cDNA or gDNA, and it came from T cells, B-cell-depleted T cells, or PBMCs.

CDR3 length: 15 residues. CDR1 and CDR2 (germline): LGHNA, YSLEER. V shed 0 bases and J 4 bases; nucleotides not matched to a gene: 3. Authors' processing steps: Amplification with reference gene primers provided the estimates of nucleated cell counts. The table came from immunoSEQ multiplex PCR; TCRdb's copy has only in-frame clones and leaves some out. That table furnishes V, J and clone size, whereas the DNA furnished D and trimming. The sample yields about 98,000 clones, approximately 81% seen once. The TCR was taken from a woman aged 80 or over with acute or convalescent COVID-19. Sequencing was carried out using peripheral blood. This sequence joins TRBV4-3 and TRBJ1-5, with 7 bases aligning to TRBD1. As DNA, the CDR3 is TGCGCCAGCAGCCAAGAGGACAGGAGTAATCAGCCCCAGCATTTT. Translation gives CASSQEDRSNQPQHF.